The source of this T cell receptor beta chain is a study of blood T cell repertoires in COVID-19. Study-wide context: Acute and convalescent COVID-19 samples came from the United States, Italy and Spain. Sample material is recorded as cDNA or gDNA derived from T cells, B-cell-depleted T cells, or PBMCs.

TCRdb keeps only in-frame clones here, not all; method: immunoSEQ multiplex PCR. The sample yields around 81,000 clones, just over 85% seen once. The TCR was taken from an elderly woman with acute or convalescent COVID-19. The sample comprised peripheral blood.

The CDR3 DNA follows: TGTGCCTGGAACTTCCGAGGTAGCACTGAAGCTTTCTTT. Amino acid sequence: CAWNFRGSTEAFF. This chain joins TRBV30 and TRBJ1-1; D gene ambiguous. The CDR3 loop spans 13 amino acids. Per germline, CDR1 GTSNPN and CDR2 SVGIG (reference sequence). Trimming shortened V by 4 bases and J by 4 bases, and 13 bases separated the two germline ends.